This T cell receptor (beta chain) was identified during a study of post-analysis software for immune sequencing data. Study in general: In terms of disease course, relapsing-remitting, secondary progressive and progressive-relapsing multiple sclerosis were included. Overall study findings and caveats: Controls showed significantly higher normalized Chao1 diversity than did multiple sclerosis patients. Comparison of patients with controls showed roughly five TRBV segments more frequent in patients, TRBV5-6, TRBV5-1 and TRBV20-1 among them. F-measure co-clustering was strong for batch-matched samples.

TCR beta libraries were prepared from cDNA with unique molecular identifiers. Out of about 0.95 to 10 million T cells, about 500,000 cDNA molecules were generated. Via MiXCR, TCRdb re-called the PCR reads, giving one row per CDR3 protein. Of 430,000 or so distinct CDR3 sequences in the sample, 39% were seen once. Comment on this clonotype: Its antigen remains unknown.

The CDR3 extends over 16 amino acids. Germline CDR1 reads MGHRA; CDR2 reads YSYEKL. V dropped 3 bases and J dropped 5; count of bases not matched to a gene: 9. The chain employs TRBV4-1 and TRBJ1-5; 8 bases align to TRBD1. Sequenced: blood. This sequence was found in a girl aged 2 to 10 with multiple sclerosis. The DNA of the CDR3 is TGCGCCAGCAGCCAGGCCCGGACAGGGTGGGATCAGCCCCAGCATTTT. Translation gives CASSQARTGWDQPQHF.